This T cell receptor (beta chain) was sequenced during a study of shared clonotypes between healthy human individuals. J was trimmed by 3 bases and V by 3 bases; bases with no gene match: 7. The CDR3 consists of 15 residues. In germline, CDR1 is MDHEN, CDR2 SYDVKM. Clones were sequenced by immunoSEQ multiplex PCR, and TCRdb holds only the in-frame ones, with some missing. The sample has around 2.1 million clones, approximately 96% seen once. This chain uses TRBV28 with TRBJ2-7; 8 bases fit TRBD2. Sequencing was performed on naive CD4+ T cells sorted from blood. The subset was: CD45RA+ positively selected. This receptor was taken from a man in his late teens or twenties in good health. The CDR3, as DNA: TGTGCCAGCAGTTTTGGGGAGCGGGGGAGCTACGAGCAGTACTTC. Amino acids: CASSFGERGSYEQYF.